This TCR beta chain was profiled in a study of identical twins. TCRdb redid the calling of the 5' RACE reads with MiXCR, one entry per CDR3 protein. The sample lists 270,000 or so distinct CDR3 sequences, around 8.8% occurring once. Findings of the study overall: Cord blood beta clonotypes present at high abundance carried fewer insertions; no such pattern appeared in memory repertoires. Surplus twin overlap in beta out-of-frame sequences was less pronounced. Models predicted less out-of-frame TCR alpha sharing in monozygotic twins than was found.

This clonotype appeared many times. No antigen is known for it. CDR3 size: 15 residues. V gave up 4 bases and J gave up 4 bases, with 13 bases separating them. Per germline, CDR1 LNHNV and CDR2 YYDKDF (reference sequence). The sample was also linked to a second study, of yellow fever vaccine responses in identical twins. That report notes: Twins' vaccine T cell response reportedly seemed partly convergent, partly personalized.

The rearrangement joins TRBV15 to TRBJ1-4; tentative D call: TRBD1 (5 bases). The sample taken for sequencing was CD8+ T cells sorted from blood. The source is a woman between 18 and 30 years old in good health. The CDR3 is CATSTGTENNEKLFF. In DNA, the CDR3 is TGTGCCACCAGCACCGGGACGGAGAATAATGAAAAACTGTTTTTT.